What follows are 27 T cell receptor beta chains derived from one specimen sequenced in a study of cytomegalovirus exposure and HLA in healthy donors. Assay: immunoSEQ multiplex PCR; the TCRdb copy retains only in-frame clones and omits some. This sample has 200,000 to 250,000 clones, with 88% found just once. Source material: PBMCs. These receptors originate from a woman younger than 35 in good health and CMV-seronegative.

This sequence joins TRBV28 and TRBJ1-3, with D uncertain. This CDR3 contains 16 residues. V shed 3 bases and J shed 6 bases, with 18 bases lying between them. Germline V gene sequence: CDR1 MDHEN, CDR2 SYDVKM. The CDR3: CASSFPPTARKNTIYF. DNA for the CDR3: TGTGCCAGCAGTTTCCCCCCCACGGCCAGGAAAAACACCATATATTTT.

Only one count was recorded for this clone. The J gene is TRBJ1-1, the V gene TRBV29-1, with 8 nucleotides matching TRBD1. J was trimmed by 7 bases and V by 7 bases; bases with no gene match: 11. CDR3 size: 13 residues. Germline values: CDR1 SQVTM, CDR2 ANQGSEA. Here the CDR3 reads CSGEDRETYEAFF. Written as DNA, the CDR3 is TGCAGCGGCGAGGACAGGGAGACGTATGAAGCTTTCTTT.

V usage is TRBV5-8 and J usage is TRBJ1-5, with D possibly being TRBD1 (5 bases). The CDR3 runs 18 residues. Looked up from germline, CDR1 is SGHTS and CDR2 is YDEGEE. With 3 bases removed from V and 0 bases from J, the gap between germline ends came to 19 bases. The CDR3 is CASSSGRGWYSSNQPQHF. CDR3 DNA: TGTGCCAGCAGCTCGGGACGGGGGTGGTATAGTAGCAATCAGCCCCAGCATTTT. The full variable domain, rest sourced from reference TRBV5-8 and TRBJ1-5, is EAGVTQSPTHLIKTRGQQATLRCSPISGHTSVYWYQQALGLGLQFLLWYDEGEERNRGNFPPRFSGRQFPNYSSELNVNALELEDSALYLCASSSGRGWYSSNQPQHFGDGTRLSIL.

The genes are TRBV5-6 and TRBJ2-3, with TRBD2 identical over 14 bases. Germline assignment: CDR1 SGHDT and CDR2 YYEEEE. This CDR3 contains 16 residues. V shed 4 bases, J shed 5 bases, and the junction held 6 bases outside the gene matches. CDR3 coding DNA: TGTGCCAGCAGCCGATTGGGACTAGCGGGAGAAGATACGCAGTATTTT. Translated: CASSRLGLAGEDTQYF.

The V gene is TRBV4-3, the J gene TRBJ2-7; tentative D call: TRBD2 (6 bases). The CDR3 is made up of 15 amino acids. Germline loops: CDR1 LGHNA, CDR2 YSLEER. Trimming removed 0 bases at V and 0 bases at J, with 9 bases between. CDR3 protein: CASSQEAGYSYEQYF. DNA of the CDR3: TGCGCCAGCAGCCAAGAAGCGGGCTACTCCTACGAGCAGTACTTC.

The chain combines TRBV5-1 with TRBJ2-5; the D is unclear. The CDR3 spans 14 residues. Trimming took off 1 base at V and 1 base at J, with 8 bases between the two ends. Germline assignment: CDR1 SGHRS and CDR2 YFSETQ. The CDR3 nucleotides are TGCGCCAGCAGCTTGAGCAGCGCCCAAGAGACCCAGTACTTC. Amino acids: CASSLSSAQETQYF.

This clone was seen a single time. The chain joins TRBV4-3 to TRBJ2-5, with 7 bases lining up with TRBD1. The J segment lost 4 bases and the V segment lost 1 base, leaving 6 bases of the junction unmatched. CDR3 length equals 15 residues. Germline lookup yields CDR1 LGHNA and CDR2 YSLEER. The CDR3, as DNA: TGCGCCAGCAGCCAAGCGCCGACAGGGTTAGAGACCCAGTACTTC. This codes for CASSQAPTGLETQYF.

The chain carries TRBV30 and TRBJ2-1, with 14 positions matching TRBD2. The CDR3 extends over 15 amino acids. Germline trimming cut 5 bases from V and 9 bases from J; bases unmatched to any gene: 9. Germline V CDR1 and CDR2: GTSNPN, SVGIG (reference sequence). The CDR3 sequence: CAWARLAGGPSEQFF. The CDR3 region has the DNA TGTGCCTGGGCCCGACTAGCGGGAGGGCCGAGTGAGCAGTTCTTC.

The chain recombines TRBV19 with TRBJ2-5, with D possibly TRBD1 on 5 matching bases. This CDR3 contains 15 residues. Trimming cost V 3 bases and J 2 bases, with 13 bases left between them. Germline CDR1 is LNHDA and CDR2 is SQIVND (reference sequence). The CDR3 spells CASSIRFGAQETQYF. The CDR3 bases are TGTGCCAGTAGTATCCGTTTTGGGGCTCAAGAGACCCAGTACTTC.

The chain links TRBV7-9 to TRBJ2-7, with unresolved D. Germline-derived CDR1 and CDR2 are SEHNR and FQNEAQ (reference sequence). With 1 base removed from V and 0 bases from J, the gap between germline ends came to 7 bases. The CDR3 length is 14 residues. CDR3 in amino acids: CASSLVADSYEQYF. CDR3 DNA: TGTGCCAGCAGCTTAGTGGCGGACTCCTACGAGCAGTACTTC. Based on the CDR3 plus reference TRBV7-9 and TRBJ2-7, the full variable domain is DTGVSQNPRHKITKRGQNVTFRCDPISEHNRLYWYRQTLGQGPEFLTYFQNEAQLEKSRLLSDRFSAERPKGSFSTLEIQRTEQGDSAMYLCASSLVADSYEQYFGPGTRLTVT.

The rearrangement joins TRBV7-9 to TRBJ2-1; 11 nucleotides match TRBD2. Germline V gene sequence: CDR1 SEHNR, CDR2 FQNEAQ (reference sequence). Germline trimming cut 5 bases from V and 6 bases from J; bases unmatched to any gene: 6. The CDR3 spans 15 residues. For the CDR3, the DNA is TGTGCCAGCAGCCTTACTAGCGGGGGACCCAATGAGCAGTTCTTC. As protein: CASSLTSGGPNEQFF.

The chain has TRBV6-5 and TRBJ2-7, with TRBD1 matching 7 bases. Germline CDR1 MNHEY, CDR2 SVGAGI. The J segment lost 1 base and the V segment lost 5 bases, leaving 8 bases of the junction unmatched. The CDR3 spans 15 residues. CDR3 coding DNA: TGTGCCAGCAGTCCATGGACAGGCCCATCCTACGAGCAGTACTTC. Its protein product is CASSPWTGPSYEQYF.

The rearrangement uses TRBV27 and TRBJ1-1, with 7 bases lining up with TRBD1. This CDR3 comprises 15 residues. The germline V gene encodes CDR1 MNHEY and CDR2 SMNVEV (reference sequence). The junction had 13 bases not matched to a gene; V was cut back by 6 bases and J by 6 bases. CDR3 bases: TGTGCCAGCAGCCCCCGGACAGGTATTGAGCCTGAAGCTTTCTTT. Protein product: CASSPRTGIEPEAFF.

The chain uses TRBV5-6 and TRBJ2-2; TRBD1 matches at 9 bases. This CDR3 is built from 15 residues. The V gene end was trimmed by 3 bases and the J gene end by 6 bases; junction bases not matched to a gene: 6. Germline-derived CDR1 and CDR2 are SGHDT and YYEEEE. CDR3 coding DNA: TGTGCCAGCAGCTACCGGGACAGGGTCGCCGGGGAGCTGTTTTTT. The encoded protein is CASSYRDRVAGELFF.

Only one count was recorded for this clone. The chain recombines TRBV28 with TRBJ2-5; D is unresolved. The CDR3 is 14 amino acids. Trimming removed 8 bases at V and 1 base at J, with 14 bases between. Germline-derived CDR1 and CDR2 are MDHEN and SYDVKM. As DNA, the CDR3 is TGTGCCAGCGGCCCAGGCCTCGGCCAAGAGACCCAGTACTTC. The encoded protein is CASGPGLGQETQYF.

The V and J genes are TRBV2 and TRBJ2-1; TRBD2 aligns across 9 bases. Germline CDR1 is SNHLY and CDR2 is FYNNEI. Trimming at V came to 6 bases and at J to 4 bases, leaving 7 bases not matched to a gene. The CDR3 runs to 15 residues. CDR3 protein: CASREIAGAYNEQFF. CDR3 bases: TGTGCCAGCAGGGAGATAGCGGGAGCATACAATGAGCAGTTCTTC.

This clone has just one count. This chain joins TRBV6-5 and TRBJ2-7, with D perhaps matching TRBD1 (6 bases). The germline V gene encodes CDR1 MNHEY and CDR2 SVGAGI. Deletions cut 0 bases from V and 2 bases from J, with 8 bases between. CDR3 length: 14 amino acids. The CDR3 DNA sequence: TGTGCCAGCAGTTACTCCGCAGGGGCCTACGAGCAGTACTTC. Its protein product is CASSYSAGAYEQYF.

The rearrangement joins TRBV2 to TRBJ2-7; weak D call: TRBD1 (5 bases). Germline values: CDR1 SNHLY, CDR2 FYNNEI. This CDR3 comprises 14 residues. The ends were cut back, 2 bases at V and 0 bases at J, with 8 bases in the middle. CDR3: CASSEQGISYEQYF. CDR3 nucleotides: TGTGCCAGCAGTGAACAGGGTATCTCCTACGAGCAGTACTTC.

V and J are TRBV29-1 and TRBJ1-2; D gene ambiguous. Between the trimmed V and J ends, which lost 7 bases and 4 bases, there was a span of 16 bases. This CDR3 has 13 residues. Germline assignment: CDR1 SQVTM and CDR2 ANQGSEA. CDR3 coding DNA: TGCAGCGCGGGAGGGTGGCAAGCCTATGGCTACACCTTC. It translates to CSAGGWQAYGYTF.

The chain employs TRBV29-1 and TRBJ1-3, with 11 bases identical to TRBD1. The CDR3 totals 16 residues. Germline assignment: CDR1 SQVTM and CDR2 ANQGSEA. The junction had 8 bases not matched to a gene; V was cut back by 7 bases and J by 0 bases. The CDR3 DNA is TGCAGCGCTGGACAGGGGGCCGCGAGCTCTGGAAACACCATATATTTT. Amino acids: CSAGQGAASSGNTIYF.

The chain combines TRBV28 with TRBJ1-2, with a possible D match to TRBD1 (6 bases). The CDR3 has 15 amino acids. The germline V gene encodes CDR1 MDHEN and CDR2 SYDVKM. The germline V and J ends were trimmed by 1 base and 6 bases, with 15 bases remaining between them. CDR3 residues: CASSLLGEQGDGYTF. Here the CDR3 DNA reads TGTGCCAGCAGTTTATTGGGTGAACAGGGCGATGGCTACACCTTC.

J is TRBJ1-4 and V is TRBV6-1; 9 bases fit TRBD1. The CDR3 is made up of 15 amino acids. The germline CDR1 and CDR2 sequences are MNHNS and SASEGT. V lost 4 bases, J lost 5 bases, and 5 bases stayed unmatched. CDR3 in DNA: TGTGCCAGCAGTGTACGACAGGGGGACAATGAAAAACTGTTTTTT. This codes for CASSVRQGDNEKLFF.

This rearrangement joins TRBV5-6 to TRBJ2-7; possible D gene TRBD1, 7 bases. The CDR3 has 14 amino acids. Germline values: CDR1 SGHDT, CDR2 YYEEEE. With 0 bases removed from V and 3 bases from J, the gap between germline ends came to 10 bases. The CDR3 DNA follows: TGTGCCAGCAGCTTGGGGGGGGACAGCTACGAGCAGTACTTC. Protein: CASSLGGDSYEQYF.

J is TRBJ2-1 and V is TRBV4-3; TRBD2 matches 9 bases. Germline CDR1 and CDR2: LGHNA and YSLEER. J was trimmed by 10 bases and V by 4 bases; bases with no gene match: 23. This CDR3 is built from 19 residues. The CDR3 loop reads CASSRKMGVAGDQAWEQFF. The DNA of the CDR3 is TGCGCCAGCAGCCGCAAGATGGGAGTAGCGGGAGACCAGGCCTGGGAGCAGTTCTTC.

The chain uses TRBV6-4 and TRBJ1-5; D gene ambiguous. The CDR3 covers 13 residues. V was cut by 0 bases and J by 6 bases, with 6 bases left in between. The germline CDR1 and CDR2 sequences are MRHNA and SNTAGT. CDR3 bases: TGTGCCAGCAGTGACTCCTATGGTCAGCCCCAGCATTTT. Protein: CASSDSYGQPQHF.

The chain employs TRBV10-1 and TRBJ2-7; D perhaps matches TRBD1 (6 bases). CDR3 length equals 13 residues. Germline V gene data show CDR1 as WNHNN and CDR2 as SYGVQD (reference sequence). Trimming cost V 4 bases and J 3 bases, with 10 bases left between them. The DNA for the CDR3 is TGCGCCAGCAGTGCAAACAGGGTCTACGAGCAGTACTTC. Translating gives CASSANRVYEQYF.

The chain uses TRBV4-1 and TRBJ1-2, with a tentative D call TRBD1 (6 bases). Germline CDR1 and CDR2: MGHRA and YSYEKL. Trimming pared 5 bases from V and 6 bases from J, leaving 13 bases between. The CDR3 contains 13 residues. CDR3 amino acids: CASSVQGLDGYTF. For the CDR3, the DNA is TGCGCCAGCAGCGTACAGGGTCTCGATGGCTACACCTTC.